These T cell receptor beta chains were read from a single sample in a study of T cell responses to AZD1222 COVID-19 vaccine. Generated by immunoSEQ multiplex PCR, the TCRdb table keeps only in-frame clones and is missing some. Among tens of thousands of clones listed, 80% to 90% were seen once. The material sequenced was peripheral blood, taken on day 0 of AZD1222 vaccination. The receptor set was obtained from an adult in good health. Each CDR3 is given without its conserved first and last residue. The order of the fields is V gene, J gene, CDR3 protein.

>TRBV27|TRBJ2-7
ASSFWDRGYEQY
>TRBV5-1|TRBJ2-2
ASSPGGGGTGELF
>TRBV2|TRBJ1-2
ASKEQGAVLGYT
>TRBV5-1|TRBJ2-7
ASSSGAWEQY
>TRBV19|TRBJ2-7
ASSVDRGTREQY
>TRBV27|TRBJ1-5
ASSLLAGTGNQPQH
>TRBV4-1|TRBJ1-1
ATQSRTDTEAF
>TRBV7-6|TRBJ1-3
ASSLEPANSGNTIY
>TRBV10-3|TRBJ2-2
AISESIDRGAGELF
>TRBV3-1/TRBV3-2|TRBJ2-3
ASSQDRTGGAWVTQY
>TRBV5-6|TRBJ2-2
ASSLVFAGGPNTGELF
>TRBV12-3/TRBV12-4|TRBJ1-2
AGQAGDGYT
>TRBV24-1|TRBJ2-2
ATSDAGQGTTGELF
>TRBV27|TRBJ2-1
ASSFQAPKYNEQF
>TRBV5-6|TRBJ2-5
ASSWDSQETQY
>TRBV20-1|TRBJ2-3
SASLADTQY
>TRBV7-2|TRBJ1-1
ASSPSGEKNTEAF
>TRBV6-1|TRBJ1-5
ASSESGGGQPQH
>TRBV5-1|TRBJ1-6
ASSLAANSPLH
>TRBV19|TRBJ2-3
ASSNLAGVQDTQY
>TRBV6-1|TRBJ1-5
ASSESGTQHQPQH
>TRBV24-1|TRBJ2-1
ATSLLWGNEQF
>TRBV11-3|TRBJ2-1
ASGTGEQF
>TRBV2|TRBJ2-7
ASTFQPPGTSGGASDEQY
>TRBV19|TRBJ1-2
ASSATGDNYGYT
>TRBV6-1|TRBJ1-3
ASSERTGSGNTIY
>TRBV7-9|TRBJ2-5
ASSSPPSQETQY
>TRBV6-2/TRBV6-3|TRBJ1-2
ASSPTGLYGYT
>TRBV5-5|TRBJ1-4
ASSPVSVPTNEKLF
>TRBV7-9|TRBJ1-3
ASSSRDRGDSGNTIY
>TRBV11-2|TRBJ1-2
ASSLQHQGTSYT
>TRBV11-1|TRBJ2-7
ASSLAIGGAYEQY
>TRBV20-1|TRBJ1-4
SASVGFNEKLF
>TRBV11-2|TRBJ1-4
ASSISRQGATNEKLF
>TRBV7-8|TRBJ2-7
ASSQLRGEGEQY
>TRBV4-3|TRBJ2-1
ASSQDQGGSYNEQF
>TRBV5-1|TRBJ2-7
ASSFRELSSYEQY